This record concerns one T cell receptor (beta chain) sequence. What was amplified from RNA transcripts were TCR beta CDR3 regions. The HTBI set primed first-round TCR CDR3 RT-PCR. TCRdb reprocessed the multiplex PCR reads via MiXCR and lists one record per CDR3 protein. The sample contains around 600,000 distinct CDR3 sequences, roughly 14% of which appear only once. This entry comes from a study of T cells in Graves' hyperthyroidism and ophthalmopathy. Uncontrolled infection, other autoimmune disease, pregnancy or lactation excluded patients. Trimming removed 8 bases from V and 5 bases from J; junction bases left unmatched: 5. The CDR3 length is 11 residues. CDR1 and CDR2 (germline): SQVTM, ANQGSEA.

The receptor comes from a woman in her forties or fifties with Graves' ophthalmopathy. What was sequenced was blood. V is TRBV29-1 and J is TRBJ2-5; 7 nucleotides align to TRBD1. The CDR3 protein is CSTGDRETQYF. DNA of the CDR3: TGCAGCACAGGGGATCGGGAGACCCAGTACTTC.